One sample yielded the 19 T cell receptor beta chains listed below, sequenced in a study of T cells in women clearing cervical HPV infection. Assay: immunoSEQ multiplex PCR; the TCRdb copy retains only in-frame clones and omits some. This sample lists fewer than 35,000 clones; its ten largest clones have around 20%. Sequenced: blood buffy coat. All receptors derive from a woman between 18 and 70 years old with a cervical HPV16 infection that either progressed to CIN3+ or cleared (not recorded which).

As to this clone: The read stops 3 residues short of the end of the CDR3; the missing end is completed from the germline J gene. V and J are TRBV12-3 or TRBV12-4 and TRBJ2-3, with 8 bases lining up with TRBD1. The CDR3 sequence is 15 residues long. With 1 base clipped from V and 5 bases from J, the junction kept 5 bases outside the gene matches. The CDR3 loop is CASSLGTGRIDTQYF. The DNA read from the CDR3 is TGTGCCAGCAGTTTAGGGACAGGGAGAATAGATACG.

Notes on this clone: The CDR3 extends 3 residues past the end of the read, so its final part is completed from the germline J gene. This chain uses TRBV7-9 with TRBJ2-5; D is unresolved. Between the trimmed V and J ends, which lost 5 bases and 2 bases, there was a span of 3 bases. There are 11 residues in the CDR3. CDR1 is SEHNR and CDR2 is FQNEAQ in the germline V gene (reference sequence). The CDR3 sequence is CASSPQETQYF. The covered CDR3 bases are TGTGCCAGCAGCCCTCAAGAGACC.

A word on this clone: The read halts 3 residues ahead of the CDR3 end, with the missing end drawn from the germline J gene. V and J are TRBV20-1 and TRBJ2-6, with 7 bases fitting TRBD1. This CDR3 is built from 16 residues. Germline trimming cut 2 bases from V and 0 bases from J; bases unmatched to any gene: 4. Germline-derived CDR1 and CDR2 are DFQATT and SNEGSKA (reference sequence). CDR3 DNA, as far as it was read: TGCAGTGCTAGAAGGTCAGGGGGCTCTGGGGCCAACGTC. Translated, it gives CSARRSGGSGANV. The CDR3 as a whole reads CSARRSGGSGANVLTF.

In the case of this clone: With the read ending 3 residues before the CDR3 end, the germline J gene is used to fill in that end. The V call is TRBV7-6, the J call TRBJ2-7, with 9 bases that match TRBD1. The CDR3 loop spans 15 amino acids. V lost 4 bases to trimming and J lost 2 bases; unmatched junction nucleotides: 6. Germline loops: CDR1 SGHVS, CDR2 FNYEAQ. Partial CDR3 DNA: TGTGCCAGCAGCTCGGGACAGGGACTTACCTACGAG. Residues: CASSSGQGLTYE. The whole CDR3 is CASSSGQGLTYEQYF.

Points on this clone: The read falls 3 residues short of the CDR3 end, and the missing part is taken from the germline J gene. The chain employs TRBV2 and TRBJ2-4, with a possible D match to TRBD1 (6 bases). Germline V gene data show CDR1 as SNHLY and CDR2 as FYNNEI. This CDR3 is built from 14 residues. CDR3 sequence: CASTQGGFNYGQYF. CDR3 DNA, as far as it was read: TGTGCCAGCACCCAAGGGGGATTTAACTATGGT. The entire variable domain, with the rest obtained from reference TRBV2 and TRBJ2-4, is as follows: EPEVTQTPSHQVTQMGQEVILRCVPISNHLYFYWYRQILGQKVEFLVSFYNNEISEKSEIFDDQFSVERPDGSNFTLKIRSTKLEDSAMYFCASTQGGFNYGQYFGAGTRLSVL.

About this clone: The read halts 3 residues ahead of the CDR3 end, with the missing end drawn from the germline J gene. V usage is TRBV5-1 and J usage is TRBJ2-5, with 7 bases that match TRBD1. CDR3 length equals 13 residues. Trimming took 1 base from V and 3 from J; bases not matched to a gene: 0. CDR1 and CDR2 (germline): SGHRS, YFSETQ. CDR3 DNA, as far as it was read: TGCGCCAGCAGCTTGCAGGGGGAAGAGACC. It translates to CASSLQGEET. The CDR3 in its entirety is CASSLQGEETQYF. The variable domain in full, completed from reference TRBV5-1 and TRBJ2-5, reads KAGVTQTPRYLIKTRGQQVTLSCSPISGHRSVSWYQQTPGQGLQFLFEYFSETQRNKGNFPGRFSGRQFSNSRSEMNVSTLELGDSALYLCASSLQGEETQYFGPGTRLLVL.

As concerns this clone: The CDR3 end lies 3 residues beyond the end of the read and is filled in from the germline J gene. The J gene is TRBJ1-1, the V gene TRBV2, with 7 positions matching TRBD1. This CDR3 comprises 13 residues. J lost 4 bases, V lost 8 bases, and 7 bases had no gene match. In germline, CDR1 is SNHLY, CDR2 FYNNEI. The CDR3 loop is CASQGQLSTEAFF. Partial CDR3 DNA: TGTGCCAGCCAGGGACAGTTGAGCACTGAA.

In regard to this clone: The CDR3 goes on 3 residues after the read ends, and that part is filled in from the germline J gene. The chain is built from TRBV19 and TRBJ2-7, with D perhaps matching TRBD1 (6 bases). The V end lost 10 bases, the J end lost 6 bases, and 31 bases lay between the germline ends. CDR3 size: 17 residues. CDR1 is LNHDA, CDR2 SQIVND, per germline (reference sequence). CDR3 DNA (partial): TGTGCCACCCGACAGGTGGGGGCCTGTGTTCCTCCGGCCGAG. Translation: CATRQVGACVPPAE. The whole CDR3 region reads CATRQVGACVPPAEQYF.

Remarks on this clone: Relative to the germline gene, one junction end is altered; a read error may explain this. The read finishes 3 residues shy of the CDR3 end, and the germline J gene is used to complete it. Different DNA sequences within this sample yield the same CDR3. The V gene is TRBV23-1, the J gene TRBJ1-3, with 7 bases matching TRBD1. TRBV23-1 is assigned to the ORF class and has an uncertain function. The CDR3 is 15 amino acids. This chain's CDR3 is CASSPYTGAGNTIYF. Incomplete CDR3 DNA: TGCGCCAGCAGTCCTTATACAGGGGCCGGAAACACG.

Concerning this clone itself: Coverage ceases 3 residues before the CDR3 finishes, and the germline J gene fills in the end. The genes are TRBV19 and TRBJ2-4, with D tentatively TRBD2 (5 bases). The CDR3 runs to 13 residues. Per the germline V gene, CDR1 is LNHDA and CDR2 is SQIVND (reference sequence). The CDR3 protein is CASRLKTNYGQYF. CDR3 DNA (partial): TGTGCCAGTAGGTTAAAGACTAACTATGGT. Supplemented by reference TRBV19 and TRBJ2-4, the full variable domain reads DGGITQSPKYLFRKEGQNVTLSCEQNLNHDAMYWYRQDPGQGLRLIYYSQIVNDFQKGDIAEGYSVSREKKESFPLTVTSAQKNPTAFYLCASRLKTNYGQYFGAGTRLSVL.

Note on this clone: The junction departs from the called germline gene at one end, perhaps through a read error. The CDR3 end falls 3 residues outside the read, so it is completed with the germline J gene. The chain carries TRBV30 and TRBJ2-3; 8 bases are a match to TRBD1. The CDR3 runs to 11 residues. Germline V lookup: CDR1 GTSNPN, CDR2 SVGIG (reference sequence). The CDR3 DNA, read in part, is TGTGCTTGGACAGGGATAGAGACG. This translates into CAWTGIET. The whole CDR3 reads CAWTGIETQYF.

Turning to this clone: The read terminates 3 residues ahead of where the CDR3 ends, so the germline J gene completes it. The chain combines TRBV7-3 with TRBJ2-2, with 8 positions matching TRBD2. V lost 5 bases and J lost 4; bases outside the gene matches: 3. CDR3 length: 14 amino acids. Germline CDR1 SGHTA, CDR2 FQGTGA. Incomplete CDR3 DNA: TGTGCCAGCAGCCGTAGCGGGGCCACCGGGGAG. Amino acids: CASSRSGATGE. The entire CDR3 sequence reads CASSRSGATGELFF.

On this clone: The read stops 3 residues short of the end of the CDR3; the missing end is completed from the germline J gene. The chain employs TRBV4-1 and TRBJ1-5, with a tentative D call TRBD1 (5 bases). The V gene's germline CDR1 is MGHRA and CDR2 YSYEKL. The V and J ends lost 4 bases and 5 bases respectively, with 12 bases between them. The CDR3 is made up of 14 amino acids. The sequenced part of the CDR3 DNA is TGCGCCAGCAGCCCTACAGGTTCCCATCAGCCC. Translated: CASSPTGSHQP. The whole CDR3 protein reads CASSPTGSHQPQHF.

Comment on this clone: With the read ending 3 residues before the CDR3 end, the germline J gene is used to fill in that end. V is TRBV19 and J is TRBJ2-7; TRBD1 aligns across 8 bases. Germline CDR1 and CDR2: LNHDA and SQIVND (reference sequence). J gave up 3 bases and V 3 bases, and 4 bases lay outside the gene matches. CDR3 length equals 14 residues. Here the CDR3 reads CASSISTGGYEQYF. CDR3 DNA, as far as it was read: TGTGCCAGTAGTATTAGTACAGGGGGCTACGAG. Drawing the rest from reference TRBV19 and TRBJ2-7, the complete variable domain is DGGITQSPKYLFRKEGQNVTLSCEQNLNHDAMYWYRQDPGQGLRLIYYSQIVNDFQKGDIAEGYSVSREKKESFPLTVTSAQKNPTAFYLCASSISTGGYEQYFGPGTRLTVT.

CDR3 in amino acids: CSARLTGGREKLFF. The CDR3 DNA, read in part, is TGCAGTGCTAGATTGACAGGGGGACGAGAAAAA. The chain joins TRBV20-1 to TRBJ1-4, with 9 bases identical to TRBD1. The sequenced fragment ends 3 residues before the CDR3 boundary, so the rest is inferred from the germline J gene. This CDR3 is 14 amino acids long. The germline CDR1 and CDR2 sequences are DFQATT and SNEGSKA (reference sequence). V was clipped by 2 bases and J by 8 bases; unmatched bases: 6.

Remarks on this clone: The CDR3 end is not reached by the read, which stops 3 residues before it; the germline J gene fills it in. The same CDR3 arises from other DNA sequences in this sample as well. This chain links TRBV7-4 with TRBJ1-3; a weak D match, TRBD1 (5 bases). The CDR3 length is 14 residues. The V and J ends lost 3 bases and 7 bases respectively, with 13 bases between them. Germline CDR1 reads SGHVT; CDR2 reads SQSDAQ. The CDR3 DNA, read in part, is TGTGCCAGCAGCTTCGGGGGGAACCCGAACACC. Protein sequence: CASSFGGNPNT. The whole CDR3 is CASSFGGNPNTIYF.

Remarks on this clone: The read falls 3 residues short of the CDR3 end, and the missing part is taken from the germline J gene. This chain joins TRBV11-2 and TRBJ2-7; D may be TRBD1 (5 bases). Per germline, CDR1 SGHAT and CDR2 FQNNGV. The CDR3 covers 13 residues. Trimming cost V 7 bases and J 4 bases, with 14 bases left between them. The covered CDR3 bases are TGTGCCAGCACCCAGCTTGCAGGGTACGAG. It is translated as CASTQLAGYE. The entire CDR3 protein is CASTQLAGYEQYF.

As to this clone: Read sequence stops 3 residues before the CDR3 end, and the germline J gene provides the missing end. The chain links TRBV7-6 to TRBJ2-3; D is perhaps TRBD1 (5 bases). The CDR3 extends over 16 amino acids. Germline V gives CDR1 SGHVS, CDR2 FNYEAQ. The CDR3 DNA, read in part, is TGTGCCAGCACCCAGGGTAGGCCTGGGGTACAAGAGACG. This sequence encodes CASTQGRPGVQET. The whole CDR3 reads CASTQGRPGVQETQYF.

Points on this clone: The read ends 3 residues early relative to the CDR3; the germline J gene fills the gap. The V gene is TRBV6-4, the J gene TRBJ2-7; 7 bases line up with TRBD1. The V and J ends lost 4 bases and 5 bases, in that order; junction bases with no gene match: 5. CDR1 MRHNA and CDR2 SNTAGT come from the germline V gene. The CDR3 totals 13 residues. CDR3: CASSAEGGHEQYF. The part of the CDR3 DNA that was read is TGTGCCAGCAGTGCTGAAGGGGGCCACGAG.